A single sample is the source of the 6 T cell receptor beta chains below, sequenced in a study of blood T cells in healthy people across ages. Sample-barcoded 5' priming and a J-beta primer mix drove a second PCR of roughly 7 to 11 cycles. TCRdb processed the 5' RACE reads anew with MiXCR; each CDR3 protein has one entry. Counted here are about 1.1 million distinct CDR3 sequences, 35% to 45% occurring once; the ten biggest clones make up 13%. What was sequenced was blood. These receptors came from a young man in good health.

In DNA form, the CDR3 reads TGTGCCAGCAGCTTCTTAGGACAGGGGGAAAACATTCAGTACTTC. Amino acids: CASSFLGQGENIQYF. The chain employs TRBV7-2 and TRBJ2-4; 10 positions agree with TRBD1. The CDR3 contains 15 residues. Trimming at V came to 3 bases and at J to 5 bases, leaving 4 bases not matched to a gene. Germline V lookup: CDR1 SGHTA, CDR2 FQGNSA.

J is TRBJ2-7 and V is TRBV7-6, with a possible D match to TRBD1 (5 bases). CDR3 length: 16 amino acids. Trimming took 5 bases from V and 2 from J, leaving 19 bases between them. CDR1 is SGHVS, CDR2 FNYEAQ, per germline. CDR3 sequence (DNA): TGTGCCAGCAGCAAATTTCAGGGATTGGGTCCCTACGAGCAGTACTTC. Encoded protein: CASSKFQGLGPYEQYF. Full variable domain (outside the CDR3, taken from reference TRBV7-6 and TRBJ2-7): GAGVSQSPRYKVTKRGQDVALRCDPISGHVSLYWYRQALGQGPEFLTYFNYEAQQDKSGLPNDRFSAERPEGSISTLTIQRTEQRDSAMYRCASSKFQGLGPYEQYFGPGTRLTVT.

The chain couples TRBV29-1 to TRBJ1-2; 7 nucleotides match TRBD1. The CDR3 is 11 residues long. Germline-derived CDR1 and CDR2 are SQVTM and ANQGSEA. In DNA, the CDR3 is TGCAGAGTAGGGACAGTCAATGGCTACACCTTC. Its translation: CRVGTVNGYTF. The entire variable domain, with the rest obtained from reference TRBV29-1 and TRBJ1-2, is as follows: SAVISQKPSRDICQRGTSLTIQCQVDSQVTMMFWYRQQPGQSLTLIATANQGSEATYESGFVIDKFPISRPNLTFSTLTVSNMSPEDSSIYLCRVGTVNGYTFGSGTRLTVV.

The chain joins TRBV12-5 to TRBJ1-5; no definite D call. V lost 1 base and J lost 0, with 13 bases in between. CDR1 and CDR2 (germline): LGHNT, FRNRAP. This CDR3 is built from 17 residues. The DNA of the CDR3 is TGTGCTAGTGGTTTGGACCCCGCAACAGCTAGCAATCAGCCCCAGCATTTT. As protein: CASGLDPATASNQPQHF. Looking up the rest from reference TRBV12-5 and TRBJ1-5 gives the full variable domain: DARVTQTPRHKVTEMGQEVTMRCQPILGHNTVFWYRQTMMQGLELLAYFRNRAPLDDSGMPKDRFSAEMPDATLATLKIQPSEPRDSAVYFCASGLDPATASNQPQHFGDGTRLSIL.

The chain uses TRBV27 and TRBJ1-6; D is unresolved. Between the trimmed V and J ends, which lost 7 bases and 7 bases, there was a span of 11 bases. The germline gives CDR1 MNHEY, CDR2 SMNVEV (reference sequence). The CDR3 has 13 residues. The CDR3 bases are TGTGCCAGCAAGACGGGTTACAATTCACCCCTCCACTTT. Protein product: CASKTGYNSPLHF.

The table lists this clonotype with a count of one. The chain is built from TRBV5-1 and TRBJ2-2; 8 nucleotides line up with TRBD2. Per the germline V gene, CDR1 is SGHRS and CDR2 is YFSETQ. Losses at the gene ends were 2 bases for V and 3 bases for J; bases not matched to a gene: 3. The CDR3 contains 15 residues. CDR3 amino acids: CASSFGGGDTGELFF. The DNA of the CDR3 is TGCGCCAGCAGCTTCGGGGGGGGAGACACCGGGGAGCTGTTTTTT.